Listed below are T cell receptor beta chains from one sample, sequenced in a study of shared clonotypes between healthy human individuals. TCRdb keeps only in-frame clones here, not all; method: immunoSEQ multiplex PCR. The sample contains around 2.3 million clones, 90% to 97% of which appear only once. The sequencing sample was made of naive CD4+ T cells sorted from blood. These receptor sequences come from a man aged 18 to 30 in good health. The CDR3 runs from the conserved cysteine through the conserved F or W. Fields, in order: J gene, V gene, D gene, CDR3 protein, CDR3 DNA. D genes are given only for firm matches.

>TRBJ2-1|TRBV5-6|NA
CASSFAGASYNEQFF
TGTGCCAGCAGCTTTGCAGGGGCCTCCTACAATGAGCAGTTCTTC
>TRBJ1-2|TRBV29-1|NA
CSALLGDGYTF
TGCAGCGCGCTGCTTGGGGACGGCTACACCTTC
>TRBJ2-3|TRBV19|TRBD2
CASSRTSGGTDTQYF
TGTGCCAGTAGTCGGACTAGCGGGGGAACAGATACGCAGTATTTT
>TRBJ2-7|TRBV11-2|TRBD1
CASSSTGTYEQYF
TGTGCCAGCAGCTCGACAGGGACCTACGAGCAGTACTTC
>TRBJ2-5|TRBV9|NA
CASSVGGKLKETQYF
TGTGCCAGCAGCGTAGGAGGGAAGCTGAAAGAGACCCAGTACTTC
>TRBJ2-3|TRBV5-1|TRBD1
CASSSAGTANTDTQYF
TGCGCCAGCAGCTCTGCCGGGACAGCGAACACAGATACGCAGTATTTT
>TRBJ1-4|TRBV7-6|TRBD1
CASSLDRGTNEKLFF
TGTGCCAGCAGCCTGGACAGGGGTACAAATGAAAAACTGTTTTTT
>TRBJ2-3|TRBV7-9|NA
CASSLEFQGRTDTQYF
TGTGCCAGCAGCTTAGAATTTCAGGGTCGCACAGATACGCAGTATTTT
>TRBJ2-1|TRBV30|NA
CAWSRRVMEEQFF
TGTGCCTGGAGTCGGCGGGTCATGGAGGAGCAGTTCTTC
>TRBJ2-7|TRBV6-5|NA
CASSYRGQYEQYF
TGTGCCAGCAGTTACAGGGGCCAATACGAGCAGTACTTC
>TRBJ2-3|TRBV6-5|TRBD2
CASSSGLVSTDTQYF
TGTGCCAGCAGTTCAGGACTAGTAAGCACAGATACGCAGTATTTT
>TRBJ2-7|TRBV19|NA
CASSRDGYEQYF
TGTGCCAGTAGCCGGGACGGCTACGAGCAGTACTTC
>TRBJ2-5|TRBV11-2|NA
CAGQLPHQETQYF
TGTGCCGGCCAGCTACCCCACCAAGAGACCCAGTACTTC
>TRBJ2-1|TRBV4-2|TRBD2
CASSQTSGKRYNEQFF
TGTGCCAGCAGCCAAACTAGCGGGAAGAGGTACAATGAGCAGTTCTTC
>TRBJ2-5|TRBV5-4|TRBD1
CASSPRGQAETQYF
TGTGCCAGCAGCCCCAGGGGGCAAGCGGAGACCCAGTACTTC
>TRBJ2-2|TRBV11-3|TRBD2
CASSLGLAGTGELFF
TGTGCCAGCAGCCTCGGACTAGCGGGAACCGGGGAGCTGTTTTTT
>TRBJ1-2|TRBV5-1|NA
CASSLSGDISYGYTF
TGCGCCAGCAGCTTATCAGGGGACATTAGCTATGGCTACACCTTC